This T cell receptor (beta chain) emerged from a study of control samples from healthy donors and cancer patients. Generated by immunoSEQ multiplex PCR, the TCRdb table keeps only in-frame clones and is missing some. The sample comprises some 150,000 clones, 85% to 95% of which are singletons, and around 2.5% rests with the top ten. CDR3 length: 15 amino acids. After removal of 4 bases from V and 5 bases from J, the junction contained 10 bases not matched to a gene. Germline CDR1 and CDR2: SGHRS and YFSETQ. This TCR derives from a man aged 50 or older in good health. Specimen: blood. J is TRBJ2-7 and V is TRBV5-1; 9 nucleotides agree with TRBD1. The CDR3 here is CASSAGTGKTHEQYF. CDR3 DNA sequence: TGCGCCAGCAGCGCCGGGACAGGGAAGACTCACGAGCAGTACTTC.